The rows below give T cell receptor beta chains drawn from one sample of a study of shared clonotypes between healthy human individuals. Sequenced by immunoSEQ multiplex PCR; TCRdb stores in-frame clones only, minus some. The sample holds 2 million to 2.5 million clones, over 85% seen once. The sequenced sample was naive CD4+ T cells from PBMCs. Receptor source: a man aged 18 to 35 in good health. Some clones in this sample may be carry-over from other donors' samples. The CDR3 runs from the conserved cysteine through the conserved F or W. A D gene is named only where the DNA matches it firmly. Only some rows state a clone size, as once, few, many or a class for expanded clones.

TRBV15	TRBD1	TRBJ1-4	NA	TGTGCCACCAGCAGAACAGGGGGAGGGGAAAAACTGTTTTTT	CATSRTGGGEKLFF
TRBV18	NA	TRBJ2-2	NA	TGTGCCAGCTCAATACAGGGACTGAACACCGGGGAGCTGTTTTTT	CASSIQGLNTGELFF
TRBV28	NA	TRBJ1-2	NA	TGTGCCAGCAGTTTGTTAGGGGAAAACTATGGCTACACCTTC	CASSLLGENYGYTF
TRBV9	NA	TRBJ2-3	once	TGTGCCAGCAGCGTAGGTAAAGGGAGCGGAATGAGAACAGATACGCAGTATTTT	CASSVGKGSGMRTDTQYF
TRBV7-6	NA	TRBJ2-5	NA	TGTGCCAGCAGCTTAGACTCCGCTGGGACCCAGTACTTC	CASSLDSAGTQYF
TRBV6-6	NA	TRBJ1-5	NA	TGTGCCAGCAGTTACTCTGGGGGGTCGGATCAGCCCCAGCATTTT	CASSYSGGSDQPQHF
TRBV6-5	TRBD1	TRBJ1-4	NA	TGTGCCAGCACCCCGGTACAGGGGGCGCGTGAAAAACTGTTTTTT	CASTPVQGAREKLFF
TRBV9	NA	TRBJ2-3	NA	TGTGCCAGCAGCGCATTACTGTGGGATACGCAGTATTTT	CASSALLWDTQYF
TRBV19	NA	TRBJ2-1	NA	TGTGCCAGTAGTCTTAGCCCGAGCTCCTACAATGAGCAGTTCTTC	CASSLSPSSYNEQFF
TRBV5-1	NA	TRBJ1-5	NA	TGCGCCAGCAGCTTGTCCGGGGGGGGAGCGCCCCAGCATTTT	CASSLSGGGAPQHF
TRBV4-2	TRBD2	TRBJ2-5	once	TGTGCCAGCAGCCCAACCCTAGCGGGAGGGCTGGGAGAGACCCAGTACTTC	CASSPTLAGGLGETQYF
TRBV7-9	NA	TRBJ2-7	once	TGTGCCAGCAGCTACGGGTCACGATTGACGGGCGAGCAGTACTTC	CASSYGSRLTGEQYF
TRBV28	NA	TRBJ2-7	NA	TGTGCCAGCAGTTTCTCGACCCCCTACGAGCAGTACTTC	CASSFSTPYEQYF
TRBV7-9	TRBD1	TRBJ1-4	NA	TGTGCCAGCAGCACAGGACAGGGCAGGGCTGAAAAACTGTTTTTT	CASSTGQGRAEKLFF
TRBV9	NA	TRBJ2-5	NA	TGTGCCAGCAGCGCGGGCGGGGCTTGGGAGACCCAGTACTTC	CASSAGGAWETQYF
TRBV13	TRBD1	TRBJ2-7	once	TGTGCCAGCAGCTTTAGGGGGCACGATAACGAGCAGTACTTC	CASSFRGHDNEQYF
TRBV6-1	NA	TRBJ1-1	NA	TGTGCCAGCAGTGAAGTTCCCGACACTGAAGCTTTCTTT	CASSEVPDTEAFF
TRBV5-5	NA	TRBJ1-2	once	TGTGCCAGCAGCTTTTCCGGATATGGCTACACCTTC	CASSFSGYGYTF
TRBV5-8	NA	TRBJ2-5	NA	TGTGCCAGCAGCTTAAGACTAGTGGCGGGAGAGACCCAGTACTTC	CASSLRLVAGETQYF
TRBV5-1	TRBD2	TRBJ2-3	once	TGCGCCAGCAGCTTGGGGGGACTAGCGGGAGTTAGAGATACGCAGTATTTT	CASSLGGLAGVRDTQYF
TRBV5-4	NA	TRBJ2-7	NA	TGTGCCAGCAGCTTAAGCTCCCAGGGGTACAACGAGCAGTACTTC	CASSLSSQGYNEQYF
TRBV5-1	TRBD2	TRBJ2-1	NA	TGCGCCAGCAGCTTGATATCGGCTAGCGGGTACAATGAGCAGTTCTTC	CASSLISASGYNEQFF
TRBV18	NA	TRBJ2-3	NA	TGTGCCAGCTCATCGGCGTTGAGGGATACGCAGTATTTT	CASSSALRDTQYF
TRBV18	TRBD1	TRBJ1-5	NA	TGTGCCAGCTCACCCCAGGGGGCGATGGACAATCAGCCCCAGCATTTT	CASSPQGAMDNQPQHF
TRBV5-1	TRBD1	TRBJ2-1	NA	TGCGCCAGCAGCGTCCCCGGGACAGGGGATTTGAATGAGCAGTTCTTC	CASSVPGTGDLNEQFF
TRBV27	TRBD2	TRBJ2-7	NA	TGTGCCAGCAGTTTCCGGCTAGCGGGATCCAACGAGCAGTACTTC	CASSFRLAGSNEQYF
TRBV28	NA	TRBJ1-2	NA	TGTGCCAGCAGTTTAGGTGATTATGGCTACACCTTC	CASSLGDYGYTF
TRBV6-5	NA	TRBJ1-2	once	TGTGCCAGCAGTTCCGGGGGGGCTGTTAACTATGGCTACACCTTC	CASSSGGAVNYGYTF
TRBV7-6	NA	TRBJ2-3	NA	TGTGCCAGCAGCTCCGACTTTAGCGGACAAACACCAGATACGCAGTATTTT	CASSSDFSGQTPDTQYF
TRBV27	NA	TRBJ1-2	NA	TGTGCCAGCAGTCTCGACGGGACCGCCGGACTGAGCTACACCTTC	CASSLDGTAGLSYTF
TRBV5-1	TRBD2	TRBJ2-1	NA	TGCGCCAGCAGCGCCGGACTAGCGGAGTACAATGAGCAGTTCTTC	CASSAGLAEYNEQFF
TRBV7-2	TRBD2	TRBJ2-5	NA	TGTGCCAGCAGCTTACCGGGGGGAAGGGAGACCCAGTACTTC	CASSLPGGRETQYF
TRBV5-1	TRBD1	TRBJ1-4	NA	TGCGCCAGCAGCTTGGGACAGGGGGCAACTAATGAAAAACTGTTTTTT	CASSLGQGATNEKLFF
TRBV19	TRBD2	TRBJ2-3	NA	TGTGCCAGTAGTCCGTGGACTAGCGGGAGTCTTACAGATACGCAGTATTTT	CASSPWTSGSLTDTQYF
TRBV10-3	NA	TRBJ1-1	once	TGTGCCATCAGTGTCCGCAAATTCACTGAAGCTTTCTTT	CAISVRKFTEAFF
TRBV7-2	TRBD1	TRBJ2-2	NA	TGTGCCAGCAGCTTCAGACAGGGTAATAGGGCCGGGGAGCTGTTTTTT	CASSFRQGNRAGELFF
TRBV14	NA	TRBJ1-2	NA	TGTGCCAGCAGCCAAGATTGGGCAGTTGCCTACACCTTC	CASSQDWAVAYTF
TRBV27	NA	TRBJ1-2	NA	TGTGCCAGCAGTCCGCGGACGGCCTATGGCTACACCTTC	CASSPRTAYGYTF
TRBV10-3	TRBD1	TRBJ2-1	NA	TGTGCCTATAAGGGACAGGGGAATTTGGAGCAGTTCTTC	CAYKGQGNLEQFF
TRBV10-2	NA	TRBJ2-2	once	TGCGCCAGCAGTGAGGGGCGGGGGAACACCGGGGAGCTGTTTTTT	CASSEGRGNTGELFF
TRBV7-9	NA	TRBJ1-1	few	TGTGCCAGCAGCCCGGATGGGCGTTACACTGAAGCTTTCTTT	CASSPDGRYTEAFF
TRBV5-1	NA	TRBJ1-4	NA	TGCGCCAGCAGCTTGGATACACGGGAAGGACAAAAACTGTTTTTT	CASSLDTREGQKLFF
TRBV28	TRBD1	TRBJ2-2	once	TGTGCCAGCAGTTTAGTGGACAGGGGGGACACCGGGGAGCTGTTTTTT	CASSLVDRGDTGELFF
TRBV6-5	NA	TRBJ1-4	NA	TGTGCCAGTAGAGAAGGGGTAACTAATGAAAAACTGTTTTTT	CASREGVTNEKLFF
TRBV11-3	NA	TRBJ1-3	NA	TGTGCCAGCAGCCTTACAAGCGGAAACACCATATATTTT	CASSLTSGNTIYF
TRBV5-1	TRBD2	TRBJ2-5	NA	TGCGCCAGCAGCGTCGGACTAGCGGGGGGCCTTCAAGAGACCCAGTACTTC	CASSVGLAGGLQETQYF
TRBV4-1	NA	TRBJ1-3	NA	TGCGCCAGCAGCCGGGTAGGGCGTAACCCTGGAAACACCATATATTTT	CASSRVGRNPGNTIYF
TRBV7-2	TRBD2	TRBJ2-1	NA	TGTGCCAGCAGCTTACAGAGCGGGGGCCACAATGAGCAGTTCTTC	CASSLQSGGHNEQFF
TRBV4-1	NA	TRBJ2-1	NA	TGCGCCAGCAGCCAAGTCGGGGGAGCGGCTTTGAGGTCCTACAATGAGCAGTTCTTC	CASSQVGGAALRSYNEQFF
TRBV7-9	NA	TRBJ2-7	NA	TGTGCCAGCAGCTCTCCCGGGGACTACGAGCAGTACTTC	CASSSPGDYEQYF